The source of this T cell receptor (beta chain) is a study of shared clonotypes between healthy human individuals. Produced via immunoSEQ multiplex PCR; TCRdb's table is partial and in-frame only. This table holds about 2,100,000 clones, approximately 94% found once. The germline gives CDR1 LNHDA, CDR2 SQIVND (reference sequence). The CDR3 length is 12 residues. Trimming pared 4 bases from V and 1 base from J, leaving 4 bases between. Naive CD8 cells comprised CD45RO-negative, CCR7-positively selected cells, excluding terminally differentiated effector memory CD45RA+ cells. Material: naive CD8+ T cells from PBMCs. The clonotype was recovered from a man aged 18 to 29 in good health. Some clones in this sample may be carry-over from other donors' samples. The chain combines TRBV19 with TRBJ1-1; no clear D gene. CDR3 bases: TGTGCCAGTAGTAGCACGAACACTGAAGCTTTCTTT. It is translated as CASSSTNTEAFF.